This T cell receptor (beta chain) derives from a study of cytomegalovirus exposure and HLA in healthy donors. Study at large: Earlier sequencing of 150 million to 200 million T cells yielded under 120 million unique TCR beta sequences.

PCR employed 60 Vbeta and 13 Jbeta primers. The repertoire was sequenced with immunoSEQ multiplex PCR; TCRdb's copy has only in-frame clones and lacks some. The table lists around 150,000 clones, around 80% of them singletons. The CDR3 is 14 amino acids. CDR1 and CDR2 from the germline V gene are SGHNT and YYREEE (reference sequence). V was clipped by 2 bases and J by 6 bases; unmatched bases: 7. The chain couples TRBV5-4 to TRBJ2-7, with 8 bases that match TRBD1. Specimen: PBMCs. This clonotype was sampled from a man aged 40-55 years in good health and CMV-seronegative. CDR3 nucleotide sequence: TGTGCCAGCAGCTTCCGGGACAGGACTTCCGAGCAGTACTTC. This gives the protein CASSFRDRTSEQYF.